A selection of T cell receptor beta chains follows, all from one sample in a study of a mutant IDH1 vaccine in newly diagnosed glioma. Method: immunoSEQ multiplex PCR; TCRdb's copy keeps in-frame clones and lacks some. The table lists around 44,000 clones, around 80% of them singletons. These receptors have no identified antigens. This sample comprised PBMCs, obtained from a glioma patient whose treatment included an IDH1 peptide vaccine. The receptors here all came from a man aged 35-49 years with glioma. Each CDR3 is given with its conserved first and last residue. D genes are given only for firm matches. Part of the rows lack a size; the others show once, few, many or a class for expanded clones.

cdr3_nt: TGCGCCAGCAGCTCCCGGGACACCGAGCAGTACTTC; cdr3_aa: CASSSRDTEQYF; j_call: TRBJ2-7; clone_size: once; v_call: TRBV5-1; d_call: NA
cdr3_nt: TGTGCCAGCAGTAGCGGGGGCACAGATACGCAGTATTTT; cdr3_aa: CASSSGGTDTQYF; j_call: TRBJ2-3; clone_size: NA; v_call: TRBV6-1; d_call: TRBD2
cdr3_nt: TGTGCCAGCAGGACGGTGGAAGGCTACACCTTC; cdr3_aa: CASRTVEGYTF; j_call: TRBJ1-2; clone_size: NA; v_call: TRBV2; d_call: NA
cdr3_nt: TGTGCCAGCAGCTCCCTGACTAGCGGGCGCACAGATACGCAGTATTTT; cdr3_aa: CASSSLTSGRTDTQYF; j_call: TRBJ2-3; clone_size: NA; v_call: TRBV14; d_call: TRBD2
cdr3_nt: TGTGCCAGCAGCCCCAGGGGGGGGGCTAATGAAAAACTGTTTTTT; cdr3_aa: CASSPRGGANEKLFF; j_call: TRBJ1-4; clone_size: NA; v_call: TRBV7-9; d_call: TRBD1
cdr3_nt: TGTGCCAGTAACGTTAGGGCTTTTCAGCCCCAGCATTTT; cdr3_aa: CASNVRAFQPQHF; j_call: TRBJ1-5; clone_size: NA; v_call: TRBV19; d_call: NA
cdr3_nt: TGCGCCACCCGGGACAGCCCTGTAATGGATACGCAGTATTTT; cdr3_aa: CATRDSPVMDTQYF; j_call: TRBJ2-3; clone_size: once; v_call: TRBV5-1; d_call: TRBD1
cdr3_nt: TGTGCCAGCAGCGCCTCCGGGGCCGGCGGTGAAAAACTGTTTTTT; cdr3_aa: CASSASGAGGEKLFF; j_call: TRBJ1-4; clone_size: NA; v_call: TRBV7-7; d_call: NA
cdr3_nt: TGTGCCAGCAGCTTAGACAGGGATGGCTACACCTTC; cdr3_aa: CASSLDRDGYTF; j_call: TRBJ1-2; clone_size: NA; v_call: TRBV5-5; d_call: TRBD1
cdr3_nt: TGTGCCAGCAGTTACTATCCCCCCCCGAAGGTCTCCCAGTACTTC; cdr3_aa: CASSYYPPPKVSQYF; j_call: TRBJ2-5; clone_size: NA; v_call: TRBV6-6; d_call: NA
cdr3_nt: TGTGCCAGCAGTTACGGACAGGTTGAGGAGACCCAGTACTTC; cdr3_aa: CASSYGQVEETQYF; j_call: TRBJ2-5; clone_size: NA; v_call: TRBV6-6; d_call: TRBD1
cdr3_nt: TGTGCCAGCAGCGGGGGCAGCCAACCTACCCCCTACGAGCAGTACTTC; cdr3_aa: CASSGGSQPTPYEQYF; j_call: TRBJ2-7; clone_size: NA; v_call: TRBV5-4; d_call: NA
cdr3_nt: TGTGCCAGCAGCCAATCCAGCTATAATTCACCCCTCCACTTT; cdr3_aa: CASSQSSYNSPLHF; j_call: TRBJ1-6; clone_size: NA; v_call: TRBV14; d_call: NA
cdr3_nt: TGTGCCAGCAGCTTAGTCGGAGGCAATCAGCCCCAGCATTTT; cdr3_aa: CASSLVGGNQPQHF; j_call: TRBJ1-5; clone_size: NA; v_call: TRBV7-9; d_call: NA
cdr3_nt: TGTGCCAGCAGCTTTGACAGCCTCACTGAAGCTTTCTTT; cdr3_aa: CASSFDSLTEAFF; j_call: TRBJ1-1; clone_size: NA; v_call: TRBV6-5; d_call: NA
cdr3_nt: TGTGCCAGCAGCGTAAGGCCGGGGGGGACAGATACGCAGTATTTT; cdr3_aa: CASSVRPGGTDTQYF; j_call: TRBJ2-3; clone_size: NA; v_call: TRBV9; d_call: TRBD2
cdr3_nt: TGTGCCAGCAGCTTGAAAGGGGGGGCACCCCTCCACTTT; cdr3_aa: CASSLKGGAPLHF; j_call: TRBJ1-6; clone_size: NA; v_call: TRBV5-6; d_call: NA
cdr3_nt: TGTGCCAGCAGTTGGGCTAGCAGTGCAGATACGCAGTATTTT; cdr3_aa: CASSWASSADTQYF; j_call: TRBJ2-3; clone_size: NA; v_call: TRBV27; d_call: NA
cdr3_nt: TGTGCCAGGACACCTAGCGGGGGGAACGATACGCAGTATTTT; cdr3_aa: CARTPSGGNDTQYF; j_call: TRBJ2-3; clone_size: NA; v_call: TRBV2; d_call: TRBD2
cdr3_nt: TGTGCCAGCTCACCACCGACCCAAAACTATGGCTACACCTTC; cdr3_aa: CASSPPTQNYGYTF; j_call: TRBJ1-2; clone_size: NA; v_call: TRBV18; d_call: NA
cdr3_nt: TGTGCCAGCAGCGGGGGCGCGAACACCGGGGAGCTGTTTTTT; cdr3_aa: CASSGGANTGELFF; j_call: TRBJ2-2; clone_size: NA; v_call: TRBV9; d_call: NA
cdr3_nt: TGTGCCAGCAGCCAACTAGGGTCAGATACGCAGTATTTT; cdr3_aa: CASSQLGSDTQYF; j_call: TRBJ2-3; clone_size: NA; v_call: TRBV14; d_call: NA
cdr3_nt: TGTGCCAGCAGTTACCCTACGGGATCGAACACTGAAGCTTTCTTT; cdr3_aa: CASSYPTGSNTEAFF; j_call: TRBJ1-1; clone_size: few; v_call: TRBV6-6; d_call: NA
cdr3_nt: TGTGCCAGCAGTTCCCAGCCGGGGGGGGGCAACACTGAAGCTTTCTTT; cdr3_aa: CASSSQPGGGNTEAFF; j_call: TRBJ1-1; clone_size: NA; v_call: TRBV6-5; d_call: NA
cdr3_nt: TGTGCCAGCAGCTCCAGGACCGGGGAGCTGTTTTTT; cdr3_aa: CASSSRTGELFF; j_call: TRBJ2-2; clone_size: NA; v_call: TRBV9; d_call: NA
cdr3_nt: TGTGCCAGCAGCTTATGGCCAGGGGGAACGGGCACTGAAGCTTTCTTT; cdr3_aa: CASSLWPGGTGTEAFF; j_call: TRBJ1-1; clone_size: NA; v_call: TRBV7-9; d_call: TRBD1
cdr3_nt: TGTGCCAGCAGCTCCCGGGGCGGGGGGGCCGGTAAGACCGGGGAGCTGTTTTTT; cdr3_aa: CASSSRGGGAGKTGELFF; j_call: TRBJ2-2; clone_size: NA; v_call: TRBV4-2; d_call: TRBD2
cdr3_nt: TGCGCCAGCAGCTTGGATGGGACAGTTTACGAGCAGTACTTC; cdr3_aa: CASSLDGTVYEQYF; j_call: TRBJ2-7; clone_size: NA; v_call: TRBV5-1; d_call: TRBD1
cdr3_nt: TGTGCTAGTGTCGGGACCATGAACACTGAAGCTTTCTTT; cdr3_aa: CASVGTMNTEAFF; j_call: TRBJ1-1; clone_size: NA; v_call: TRBV12-5; d_call: NA
cdr3_nt: TGTGCCAGCTCACCGCTGGGGGCGGAGGGAACTGAAGCTTTCTTT; cdr3_aa: CASSPLGAEGTEAFF; j_call: TRBJ1-1; clone_size: few; v_call: TRBV18; d_call: NA
cdr3_nt: TGTGCCAGCAGCTTGGGGACTCTGAGGGGGAGCCTAGCCAAAAACATTCAGTACTTC; cdr3_aa: CASSLGTLRGSLAKNIQYF; j_call: TRBJ2-4; clone_size: NA; v_call: TRBV5-6; d_call: NA
cdr3_nt: TGCGCCAGCAGCTTGGATGGAGATACGCAGTATTTT; cdr3_aa: CASSLDGDTQYF; j_call: TRBJ2-3; clone_size: NA; v_call: TRBV5-1; d_call: NA
cdr3_nt: TGTGCCAGCAGTGAGACTAGCGGGGGCCCCAATGAGCAGTTCTTC; cdr3_aa: CASSETSGGPNEQFF; j_call: TRBJ2-1; clone_size: NA; v_call: TRBV6-4; d_call: TRBD2
cdr3_nt: TGTGCCAGCAGCTTGGGACGGGCAACTGGAGAGACCCAGTACTTC; cdr3_aa: CASSLGRATGETQYF; j_call: TRBJ2-5; clone_size: NA; v_call: TRBV5-8; d_call: NA
cdr3_nt: TGCGCCAGCAGTGAGTCGCGGGGCACTGAAGCTTTCTTT; cdr3_aa: CASSESRGTEAFF; j_call: TRBJ1-1; clone_size: NA; v_call: TRBV10-2; d_call: NA
cdr3_nt: TGTGCCTGGAGTCAGGGGACAGATACGCAGTATTTT; cdr3_aa: CAWSQGTDTQYF; j_call: TRBJ2-3; clone_size: once; v_call: TRBV30; d_call: NA
cdr3_nt: TGTGCCAGCAGCTTACACGGATCCTACGAGCAGTACTTC; cdr3_aa: CASSLHGSYEQYF; j_call: TRBJ2-7; clone_size: NA; v_call: TRBV13; d_call: NA
cdr3_nt: TGTGCCAGCAGCCAAACTAGGGGCCCGTTCAATGAGCAGTTCTTC; cdr3_aa: CASSQTRGPFNEQFF; j_call: TRBJ2-1; clone_size: NA; v_call: TRBV6-5; d_call: NA
cdr3_nt: TGCGCCAGCAGAACAGATAGCAATCAGCCCCAGCATTTT; cdr3_aa: CASRTDSNQPQHF; j_call: TRBJ1-5; clone_size: NA; v_call: TRBV10-2; d_call: NA
cdr3_nt: TGTGCCAGCAGCCAACTAGGGACGGGGACAGAAGAGACCCAGTACTTC; cdr3_aa: CASSQLGTGTEETQYF; j_call: TRBJ2-5; clone_size: NA; v_call: TRBV4-2; d_call: TRBD1
cdr3_nt: TGTGCCAGCAGGTTTGACGAGAACAATGAGCAGTTCTTC; cdr3_aa: CASRFDENNEQFF; j_call: TRBJ2-1; clone_size: NA; v_call: TRBV6-5; d_call: NA
cdr3_nt: TGTGCCAGCGCCACATGGGGTTCACCCCTCCACTTT; cdr3_aa: CASATWGSPLHF; j_call: TRBJ1-6; clone_size: NA; v_call: TRBV19; d_call: NA
cdr3_nt: TGTGCCAGCAGTTACAGGAACTATGGCTACACCTTC; cdr3_aa: CASSYRNYGYTF; j_call: TRBJ1-2; clone_size: once; v_call: TRBV6-6; d_call: NA
cdr3_nt: TGCGCCAGCAGCCAAGGACGGAACACTGAAGCTTTCTTT; cdr3_aa: CASSQGRNTEAFF; j_call: TRBJ1-1; clone_size: NA; v_call: TRBV4-1; d_call: NA
cdr3_nt: TGCGCCAGCAGCCCGCGGGGCGCTAATGAAAAACTGTTTTTT; cdr3_aa: CASSPRGANEKLFF; j_call: TRBJ1-4; clone_size: few; v_call: TRBV4-1; d_call: NA
cdr3_nt: TGTGCCAGCAGCTTAGATTCGGCGGTGGGGACCCAGTACTTC; cdr3_aa: CASSLDSAVGTQYF; j_call: TRBJ2-5; clone_size: NA; v_call: TRBV7-8; d_call: NA
cdr3_nt: TGTGCCAGCAGCCGCGACAGGTTCGCGGGCACTGAAGCTTTCTTT; cdr3_aa: CASSRDRFAGTEAFF; j_call: TRBJ1-1; clone_size: NA; v_call: TRBV11-2; d_call: NA
cdr3_nt: TGTGCCAGTAGTATTGGGGGCAACACAGATACGCAGTATTTT; cdr3_aa: CASSIGGNTDTQYF; j_call: TRBJ2-3; clone_size: NA; v_call: TRBV19; d_call: NA
cdr3_nt: TGTGCCAGCGGTAAAGCGGGGGGCGGGGTTGAGCAGTTCTTC; cdr3_aa: CASGKAGGGVEQFF; j_call: TRBJ2-1; clone_size: NA; v_call: TRBV6-6; d_call: TRBD2
cdr3_nt: TGTGCCAGCAGCTCAAACTACAGGGTTAACTATGGCTACACCTTC; cdr3_aa: CASSSNYRVNYGYTF; j_call: TRBJ1-2; clone_size: NA; v_call: TRBV5-4; d_call: NA
cdr3_nt: TGCGCCAGCAGGGAATCCTATAATTCACCCCTCCACTTT; cdr3_aa: CASRESYNSPLHF; j_call: TRBJ1-6; clone_size: NA; v_call: TRBV10-1; d_call: NA
cdr3_nt: TGTGCCAGCAGCTCACGCCGGGACGGTGACTCCTACGAGCAGTACTTC; cdr3_aa: CASSSRRDGDSYEQYF; j_call: TRBJ2-7; clone_size: few; v_call: TRBV7-9; d_call: NA
cdr3_nt: TGTGCCTGGAGTGGACTATTACCCTCCTACGAGCAGTACTTC; cdr3_aa: CAWSGLLPSYEQYF; j_call: TRBJ2-7; clone_size: few; v_call: TRBV30; d_call: NA